This passage covers 26 T cell receptor beta chains from one sample sequenced in a study of blood T cell repertoires in COVID-19 (dated by TCRdb to about 2020). Library preparation was by the immunoSEQ multiplex PCR assay. The clones in this table, taken by TCRdb from immuneACCESS, are in-frame only. Not every clone is retained; where verified, under half of the shortfall comes from an unresolved V gene, and the cause of the rest is unknown. For this sample there are about 320,000 clones; approximately 85% appear just once. The ten largest clones take up around 7.2% of the sample. What was sequenced was peripheral blood. The receptors were gathered from a human donor in a cohort sampled during active COVID-19.

The CDR3 coding sequence is TGCGCCAGCAGCACTCCTGAGGGGGCGACCTATGGCTACACCTTC. Its protein product is CASSTPEGATYGYTF. The chain links TRBV5-1 to TRBJ1-2, with 7 bases aligning to TRBD1. Per the germline V gene, CDR1 is SGHRS and CDR2 is YFSETQ. Trimming at V came to 4 bases and at J to 4 bases, leaving 10 bases not matched to a gene. The CDR3 contains 15 residues.

In this sample, this clone turned up a few times. V usage is TRBV6-5 and J usage is TRBJ1-1; 8 bases are shared with TRBD1. The CDR3 is 14 residues long. The J segment lost 4 bases and the V segment lost 6 bases, leaving 7 bases of the junction unmatched. Germline CDR1 MNHEY, CDR2 SVGAGI. The CDR3 sequence is CASRNRGLTTEAFF. In nucleotides, the CDR3 is TGTGCCAGCAGAAACAGGGGGTTGACCACTGAAGCTTTCTTT.

This clone is a singleton in its sample. The gene calls are TRBV9 and TRBJ1-6; 8 bases line up with TRBD1. This CDR3 has 18 amino acids. With V trimmed by 3 bases and J by 3 bases, 11 bases remained unmatched. Germline V gene data show CDR1 as SGDLS and CDR2 as YYNGEE. The DNA of the CDR3 is TGTGCCAGCAGCGCAAGACTTCAGGGGGCCAACTATAATTCACCCCTCCACTTT. It specifies CASSARLQGANYNSPLHF.

The chain uses TRBV6-5 and TRBJ2-1; D might be TRBD2 (6 bases). V was pared by 5 bases and J by 7 bases, with 15 bases between. The CDR3 has 14 amino acids. CDR1 MNHEY and CDR2 SVGAGI come from the germline V gene. CDR3 region: CASSPNYGGNEQFF. The DNA of the CDR3 is TGTGCCAGCAGTCCTAACTACGGAGGGAATGAGCAGTTCTTC.

This chain joins TRBV12-5 and TRBJ1-1; TRBD1 aligns across 12 bases. The CDR3 extends over 18 amino acids. With V trimmed by 0 bases and J by 5 bases, 10 bases remained unmatched. The germline V gene encodes CDR1 LGHNT and CDR2 FRNRAP. This CDR3 is CASGLVPGTGGAGTEAFF. The CDR3 DNA follows: TGTGCTAGTGGTTTGGTACCCGGGACAGGGGGCGCAGGTACTGAAGCTTTCTTT.

The chain links TRBV7-2 to TRBJ1-3, with 8 bases lining up with TRBD1. The ends lost 6 bases at V and 4 bases at J; junction bases unmatched: 11. Germline V gene sequence: CDR1 SGHTA, CDR2 FQGNSA. This CDR3 is 16 amino acids long. CDR3 sequence (DNA): TGTGCCAGCAGTTTACTCCGGGACAGGTCGGGAAACACCATATATTTT. This sequence encodes CASSLLRDRSGNTIYF.

The chain links TRBV4-1 to TRBJ1-1; 7 nucleotides match TRBD1. V trimming: 2 bases; J trimming: 2 bases; junction bases outside the gene matches: 5. The CDR3 has 15 residues. CDR1 and CDR2 from the germline V gene are MGHRA and YSYEKL. CDR3: CASSQTGVSNTEAFF. The CDR3 coding sequence is TGCGCCAGCAGCCAAACAGGGGTGTCTAACACTGAAGCTTTCTTT.

This chain links TRBV2 with TRBJ2-2; the match to TRBD1 covers 7 bases. This CDR3 has 14 residues. Germline-derived CDR1 and CDR2 are SNHLY and FYNNEI. J was trimmed by 5 bases and V by 5 bases; bases with no gene match: 5. The CDR3, as DNA: TGTGCCAGCAGTAGGACAGGCGAAACCGGGGAGCTGTTTTTT. Protein product: CASSRTGETGELFF.

CDR3 amino acids: CASSPWTGTDEQYF. The CDR3 nucleotides are TGTGCCAGCTCACCATGGACAGGGACGGACGAGCAGTACTTC. The chain uses TRBV18 and TRBJ2-7; 8 bases fit TRBD1. J was trimmed by 5 bases and V by 2 bases; bases with no gene match: 5. The length of the CDR3 is 14 residues. The germline gives CDR1 KGHSH, CDR2 LQKENI.

The chain uses TRBV5-5 and TRBJ1-3, with D perhaps TRBD1 (6 bases). CDR1 is SGHKS, CDR2 YYEKEE, per germline (reference sequence). This CDR3 region has 13 residues. Trimming took off 6 bases at V and 6 bases at J, with 13 bases between the two ends. CDR3 region: CASKDRIENTIYF. DNA for the CDR3: TGTGCCAGCAAGGACAGAATTGAAAACACCATATATTTT.

The chain carries TRBV20-1 and TRBJ1-2; no reliable D call. V was pared by 3 bases and J by 1 base, with 6 bases between. Germline V gene data show CDR1 as DFQATT and CDR2 as SNEGSKA (reference sequence). This CDR3 has 12 amino acids. CDR3 amino acids: CSASSVNYGYTF. The CDR3 DNA reads TGCAGTGCTAGTTCTGTTAACTATGGCTACACCTTC.

The gene calls are TRBV28 and TRBJ2-7; tentative D call: TRBD1 (5 bases). The V end lost 6 bases, the J end lost 2 bases, and 14 bases lay between the germline ends. The CDR3 totals 14 residues. Germline-derived CDR1 and CDR2 are MDHEN and SYDVKM. CDR3 region: CASREKGKAYEQYF. The CDR3 DNA is TGTGCCAGCAGGGAGAAGGGGAAAGCCTACGAGCAGTACTTC.

Worth noting for this clone: Other DNA variants within this sample encode the same CDR3. The CDR3 DNA sequence: TGTGCCAGCTCCCTTCAGGGGGATCAGCCCCAGCATTTT. Its translation: CASSLQGDQPQHF. The chain uses TRBV18 and TRBJ1-5; 7 positions match TRBD1. Germline CDR1 reads KGHSH; CDR2 reads LQKENI. Losses at the gene ends were 6 bases for V and 5 bases for J; bases not matched to a gene: 4. The CDR3 has 13 residues.

V is TRBV6-6 and J is TRBJ2-7; 8 bases align to TRBD1. Germline V gene data show CDR1 as MNHNY and CDR2 as SVGAGI (reference sequence). V lost 5 bases, J lost 5 bases, and 8 bases stayed unmatched. The CDR3 sequence is 14 residues long. CDR3 DNA: TGTGCCAGCAGTATTGACAGGGGTTTGGACGAGCAGTACTTC. It specifies CASSIDRGLDEQYF.

The chain couples TRBV4-1 to TRBJ1-6; 9 nucleotides match TRBD1. J gave up 7 bases and V 6 bases, and 4 bases lay outside the gene matches. The germline V gene has CDR1 MGHRA and CDR2 YSYEKL. The CDR3 is 14 residues long. In DNA form, the CDR3 reads TGCGCCAGCAGTGGGGGGACAGGGAATTCACCCCTCCACTTT. Residues: CASSGGTGNSPLHF.

The chain combines TRBV6-2 or TRBV6-3 with TRBJ1-6, with 7 positions matching TRBD1. This CDR3 is 14 amino acids long. The trim removed 4 bases at V and 9 bases at J, leaving 6 bases unmatched. The germline V gene has CDR1 MNHEY and CDR2 SVGEGT. The CDR3 bases are TGTGCCAGCAGTTTGGTGCAGGGGGGTTCACCCCTCCACTTT. Its protein product is CASSLVQGGSPLHF.

This chain joins TRBV25-1 and TRBJ1-4; no clear D. V lost 3 bases, J lost 10 bases, and 9 bases lay in between. CDR3 length equals 12 residues. Germline CDR1 is MGHDK and CDR2 is SYGVNS. CDR3 sequence reads: CASSDDSGKLFF. CDR3 nucleotide sequence: TGTGCCAGCAGTGATGATTCCGGAAAACTGTTTTTT.

This clone came up a few times. Distinct nucleotide sequences in the sample also encode this CDR3. V is TRBV3-1 (or the pseudogene TRBV3-2) and J is TRBJ1-5; 8 nucleotides align to TRBD1. V was pared by 2 bases and J by 4 bases, with 4 bases of the junction left unmatched. The CDR3 is 15 amino acids. Germline V gene lookup returns CDR1 LGHDT and CDR2 YNNKEL (reference sequence). The DNA for the CDR3 is TGTGCCAGCAGCCAACAGGGGGCCGTTAATCAGCCCCAGCATTTT. It translates to CASSQQGAVNQPQHF.

This chain joins TRBV10-1 and TRBJ2-2; no clear D. The CDR3 loop spans 13 amino acids. Trimming removed 3 bases at V and 8 bases at J, with 10 bases between. The germline gives CDR1 WNHNN, CDR2 SYGVQD (reference sequence). This CDR3 is CASSDLPTGELFF. The CDR3 DNA follows: TGCGCCAGCAGTGACCTTCCCACTGGGGAGCTGTTTTTT.

This chain connects TRBV6-2 or TRBV6-3 to TRBJ1-1; 9 bases fit TRBD1. V was clipped by 5 bases and J by 4 bases; unmatched bases: 8. Germline CDR1 reads MNHEY; CDR2 reads SVGEGT. The CDR3 is made up of 15 amino acids. The CDR3 spells CASSQDGTGTTEAFF. CDR3 DNA: TGTGCCAGCAGTCAAGACGGGACAGGGACCACTGAAGCTTTCTTT.

The V gene is TRBV6-6, the J gene TRBJ2-7; 7 bases are a match to TRBD2. CDR1 is MNHNY and CDR2 is SVGAGI in the germline V gene (reference sequence). Trimming took 8 bases from V and 6 from J; bases not matched to a gene: 10. The CDR3 loop spans 13 amino acids. CDR3 in amino acids: CASSRGGGGEQYF. The CDR3 DNA follows: TGTGCCAGCTCGCGCGGGGGTGGGGGCGAGCAGTACTTC.

This clone showed up just once. The rearrangement links TRBV5-4 to TRBJ1-2, with 8 nucleotides matching TRBD1. Germline V gene lookup returns CDR1 SGHNT and CDR2 YYREEE (reference sequence). The V and J ends lost 3 bases and 1 base, in that order; junction bases with no gene match: 5. CDR3 length equals 15 residues. CDR3 amino acids: CASSSWTGINYGYTF. The CDR3 DNA follows: TGTGCCAGCAGCTCATGGACAGGGATTAACTATGGCTACACCTTC.

V usage is TRBV6-5 and J usage is TRBJ2-1; 8 bases match TRBD1. Germline V gene sequence: CDR1 MNHEY, CDR2 SVGAGI. This CDR3 has 15 amino acids. J lost 0 bases, V lost 6 bases, and 4 bases had no gene match. Here the CDR3 reads CASSPTGASYNEQFF. As DNA, the CDR3 is TGTGCCAGCAGCCCGACAGGGGCCTCCTACAATGAGCAGTTCTTC.

This chain joins TRBV2 and TRBJ1-2; 7 nucleotides align to TRBD1. The germline CDR1 and CDR2 sequences are SNHLY and FYNNEI. The length of the CDR3 is 13 residues. The V segment lost 6 bases and the J segment 8 bases; nucleotides outside the gene matches: 9. CDR3 sequence (DNA): TGTGCCAGCAGCCCGGGACAGCACTCCGGCTACACCTTC. It translates to CASSPGQHSGYTF.

V and J are TRBV30 and TRBJ1-6, with 7 bases fitting TRBD1. CDR3 length equals 14 residues. V lost 3 bases and J lost 9; bases outside the gene matches: 8. Germline CDR1 reads GTSNPN; CDR2 reads SVGIG (reference sequence). The CDR3 region is CAWRSGTDLSPLHF. As DNA, the CDR3 is TGTGCCTGGAGGTCCGGGACAGATCTTTCACCCCTCCACTTT.

V usage is TRBV2 and J usage is TRBJ1-2; D may be TRBD1 (5 bases). The ends were cut back, 6 bases at V and 2 bases at J, with 13 bases in the middle. CDR1 SNHLY and CDR2 FYNNEI come from the germline V gene. The CDR3 is 14 residues long. The CDR3 DNA reads TGTGCCAGCAGGGCGGACAAAGGAAACTATGGCTACACCTTC. Residues: CASRADKGNYGYTF.